This T cell receptor beta chain was identified in a study of shared clonotypes between healthy human individuals. Study-wide findings and caveats: A generally larger estimated richness was seen in naive subsets than in memory subsets.

CDR1 and CDR2 from the germline V gene are SQVTM and ANQGSEA. This CDR3 is 14 amino acids long. V was trimmed by 6 bases and J by 2 bases, leaving 17 bases between them. The assay ran at deep level. Each subset's genomic DNA was shared equally among a number of immunoSEQ plates. Sequencing was performed with immunoSEQ multiplex PCR; in TCRdb, only in-frame clones are kept and a portion is missing. The data contain fewer than 1 million clones, 96% of them singletons. Concerning this clone itself: Its antigen is undetermined.

Naive CD8 populations comprised CD45RO-negative cells positively selected for CCR7, excluding terminally differentiated effector memory CD45RA+ cells. The chain employs TRBV29-1 and TRBJ2-7; possible D gene TRBD1, 7 bases. Sequencing input: naive CD8+ T cells sorted from blood. This TCR was recovered from a young man in good health. CDR3 nucleotide sequence: TGCAGCGTCCCTAGGGACAGCGGGCCCTACGAGCAGTACTTC. Protein: CSVPRDSGPYEQYF.